This T cell receptor (beta chain) stems from a study of blood T cell repertoires in COVID-19. Looking at the study overall: Acute-phase and convalescent COVID-19 samples originated in the United States, Italy and Spain. The cDNA or gDNA used as material had been derived from T cells, B-cell-depleted T cells, or PBMCs.

The assay was immunoSEQ multiplex PCR, and TCRdb's table has in-frame clones only and misses some. The sample shows approximately 210,000 clones, just under 85% of them seen only once. Participants reported their clinical history, and cohort assignment relied on those reports. The recovered donors of Cohort 3 showed two negative PCRs, clearance, or symptom resolution. V lost 3 bases and J lost 4; bases outside the gene matches: 4. Germline assignment: CDR1 DFQATT and CDR2 SNEGSKA (reference sequence). CDR3 length: 13 amino acids. Sequenced material: PBMCs or T cells enriched from blood (not recorded which). V is TRBV20-1 and J is TRBJ2-3; 7 nucleotides line up with TRBD1. The origin of this receptor is a man aged 35 to 55 who had recovered from COVID-19. For the CDR3, the DNA is TGCAGTGCTAGTAACAGGGGTGCAGATACGCAGTATTTT. It is translated as CSASNRGADTQYF.